The 24 T cell receptor beta chains reported below all come from one sample, sequenced in a study of metastatic and nonmetastatic thyroid tumors. Patients had received no treatment of any kind before thyroid surgery. MiXCR was used by TCRdb to re-call the PCR reads. This sample carries 6,200 or so clones, roughly 30% of them seen once, and the ten largest clones take 13%. Sequencing was carried out using adjacent normal tissue. These TCRs come from a female donor with papillary thyroid cancer or a benign thyroid nodule (not recorded which). Some clones in this sample may be carry-over from other donors' samples.

The genes are TRBV12-3 or TRBV12-4 and TRBJ2-1, with TRBD2 matching over 10 bases. J was trimmed by 7 bases and V by 6 bases; bases with no gene match: 9. The CDR3 length is 15 residues. CDR3 bases: TGTGCCAGCAGCGCGGGGCTAGCGGGAGATAATGAGCAGTTCTTC. It specifies CASSAGLAGDNEQFF.

In this sample, this clone turned up a few times. This sequence joins TRBV10-1 and TRBJ2-1; a possible D gene is TRBD1 (5 bases). V shed 0 bases and J shed 4 bases, with 10 bases lying between them. CDR3 length: 15 amino acids. Germline CDR1 is WNHNN and CDR2 is SYGVQD (reference sequence). As DNA, the CDR3 is TGCGCCAGCAGTGAGTCGGCGGCAGGGTACAATGAGCAGTTCTTC. Translated, it gives CASSESAAGYNEQFF.

The genes are TRBV11-2 and TRBJ2-7, with a weak D call TRBD1 (6 bases). Germline CDR1 reads SGHAT; CDR2 reads FQNNGV. Trimming removed 4 bases from V and 13 bases from J, with 17 bases in between. There are 12 residues in the CDR3. The CDR3 DNA reads as TGTGCCAGCAGCTCTACAGGGTTTACGGAATACTTC. Its protein product is CASSSTGFTEYF.

This clone is categorized as medium-sized. The V call is TRBV19, the J call TRBJ2-2; 7 nucleotides match TRBD2. V shed 3 bases, J shed 4 bases, and the junction held 5 bases outside the gene matches. Germline loops: CDR1 LNHDA, CDR2 SQIVND (reference sequence). The CDR3 is made up of 15 amino acids. The CDR3 DNA follows: TGTGCCAGTAGTATGAGACTAGCAGTCACCGGGGAGCTGTTTTTT. It translates to CASSMRLAVTGELFF.

This clone is medium-sized. The chain carries TRBV5-1 and TRBJ2-5, with D perhaps TRBD1 or TRBD2 (5 bases each). Germline lookup yields CDR1 SGHRS and CDR2 YFSETQ. V was clipped by 4 bases and J by 5 bases, with 15 bases between them. This CDR3 has 14 residues. Here the CDR3 reads CASSPRQGAETQYF. CDR3 coding DNA: TGCGCCAGCAGCCCGAGGCAGGGAGCTGAGACCCAGTACTTC.

In this sample, this clone turned up many times. The chain employs TRBV2 and TRBJ1-3; 7 nucleotides line up with TRBD1. This CDR3 is built from 14 residues. Trimming cost V 9 bases and J 0 bases; bases outside gene matches: 5. The germline V gene has CDR1 SNHLY and CDR2 FYNNEI. The CDR3, as DNA: TGTGCCAGAAATACAGGGGACTCTGGAAACACCATATATTTT. It translates to CARNTGDSGNTIYF.

The chain is built from TRBV7-2 and TRBJ2-7, with 9 bases lining up with TRBD2. CDR1 is SGHTA and CDR2 is FQGNSA in the germline V gene. This CDR3 has 13 residues. Unmatched junction bases numbered 1, after V lost 5 bases and J lost 2 bases. CDR3 nucleotides: TGTGCCAGCAGCGCTAGCGGGACCTACGAGCAGTACTTC. It is translated as CASSASGTYEQYF.

This chain joins TRBV6-1 and TRBJ1-2; 9 bases fit TRBD1. The CDR3 has 16 amino acids. Germline V gene sequence: CDR1 MNHNS, CDR2 SASEGT. V shed 10 bases, J shed 3 bases, and the junction held 15 bases outside the gene matches. CDR3 DNA sequence: TGTGCCACCCACTATGGGGCCGGGACAGGGTACTATGGCTACACCTTC. Translation: CATHYGAGTGYYGYTF.

This chain joins TRBV28 and TRBJ2-3; 11 positions agree with TRBD1. The germline gives CDR1 MDHEN, CDR2 SYDVKM. The CDR3 is 15 amino acids. Germline trimming cut 2 bases from V and 4 bases from J; bases unmatched to any gene: 2. CDR3 loop: CASSLPGQGADTQYF. CDR3 bases: TGTGCCAGCAGTTTACCGGGACAGGGGGCAGATACGCAGTATTTT.

V usage is TRBV28 and J usage is TRBJ2-7; maybe TRBD1 (5 bases). V lost 8 bases, J lost 0 bases, and 14 bases lay in between. The CDR3 has 14 residues. Germline V gene data show CDR1 as MDHEN and CDR2 as SYDVKM. For the CDR3, the DNA is TGTGCCAGCCGCCCCTGGGGCGGCTCCTACGAGCAGTACTTC. Translating it yields CASRPWGGSYEQYF.

The rearrangement uses TRBV6-1 and TRBJ2-1; D possibly matches TRBD1 or TRBD2 (5 bases each). The CDR3 runs to 16 residues. Per germline, CDR1 MNHNS and CDR2 SASEGT. The V and J ends lost 2 bases and 2 bases respectively, with 13 bases between them. This CDR3 reads CASSERGVGTYNEQFF. The CDR3 DNA reads TGTGCCAGCAGTGAACGGGGCGTGGGCACCTACAATGAGCAGTTCTTC.

The chain recombines TRBV2 with TRBJ2-5; no firm D call. V lost 0 bases and J 1 base, leaving 12 bases between the germline ends. The CDR3 spans 16 residues. The germline gives CDR1 SNHLY, CDR2 FYNNEI. The CDR3 DNA reads as TGTGCCAGCAGTGAAGCTCCGGGCGGTGGCCAAGAGACCCAGTACTTC. Translation: CASSEAPGGGQETQYF.

This clone came up once. The rearrangement uses TRBV5-5 and TRBJ2-3; D is possibly TRBD1 (6 bases). The CDR3 runs to 15 residues. Germline CDR1 and CDR2: SGHKS and YYEKEE (reference sequence). V was clipped by 0 bases and J by 6 bases, with 14 bases between them. CDR3 DNA: TGTGCCAGCAGCTTGGGAGATGGGGGCTCGGATACGCAGTATTTT. Translating it yields CASSLGDGGSDTQYF.

By sample share, this clone is medium-sized. The rearrangement links TRBV30 to TRBJ1-3; D is uncertain. The length of the CDR3 is 13 residues. Trimming pared 4 bases from V and 3 bases from J, leaving 10 bases between. The germline CDR1 and CDR2 sequences are GTSNPN and SVGIG (reference sequence). This CDR3 reads CAWTTVIGNTIYF. As DNA, the CDR3 is TGTGCCTGGACCACAGTCATTGGAAACACCATATATTTT.

This rearrangement joins TRBV20-1 to TRBJ2-7; perhaps TRBD2 as D (6 bases). The germline V gene has CDR1 DFQATT and CDR2 SNEGSKA (reference sequence). V lost 6 bases and J 0 bases, leaving 18 bases between the germline ends. The CDR3 covers 15 residues. The CDR3 reads CSAISPDGSSYEQYF. The CDR3 nucleotides read TGCAGTGCCATCAGCCCTGACGGGAGCTCCTACGAGCAGTACTTC.

Concerning this clone itself: This sample also contains other DNA sequences that code for the same CDR3. The chain links TRBV9 to TRBJ2-6; possible D gene TRBD1, 6 bases. Trimming removed 3 bases from V and 0 bases from J, with 13 bases in between. The CDR3 runs 17 residues. Germline values: CDR1 SGDLS, CDR2 YYNGEE. The CDR3 protein is CASSGGGGLSGANVLTF. CDR3 in DNA: TGTGCCAGCAGCGGGGGTGGGGGCCTCTCTGGGGCCAACGTCCTGACTTTC.

By sample share, this clone is medium-sized. This chain links TRBV3-1 with TRBJ2-2, with D possibly being TRBD2 (5 bases). Germline V CDR1 and CDR2: LGHDT, YNNKEL (reference sequence). The CDR3 length is 17 residues. V lost 0 bases to trimming and J lost 3 bases, with 14 bases between them. The CDR3 DNA follows: TGTGCCAGCAGCCAAGACCCTTATAGCGCCTACACCGGGGAGCTGTTTTTT. The encoded protein is CASSQDPYSAYTGELFF.

The chain uses TRBV11-2 and TRBJ2-7; no firm D call. Germline assignment: CDR1 SGHAT and CDR2 FQNNGV. This CDR3 comprises 12 residues. V lost 5 bases and J 5 bases, leaving 10 bases between the germline ends. CDR3 sequence: CASSPTADEQYF. CDR3 in DNA: TGTGCCAGCAGCCCGACGGCAGACGAGCAGTACTTC.

The V call is TRBV7-2, the J call TRBJ1-1; unclear D gene. This CDR3 spans 12 amino acids. The germline V gene has CDR1 SGHTA and CDR2 FQGNSA. V shed 3 bases and J shed 5 bases, with 7 bases lying between them. The CDR3 sequence: CASSFLYTEAFF. CDR3 nucleotide sequence: TGTGCCAGCAGCTTTTTATATACTGAAGCTTTCTTT.

This clone ranks as medium-sized. The gene calls are TRBV2 and TRBJ1-2; unclear D gene. Germline CDR1 is SNHLY and CDR2 is FYNNEI. V gave up 2 bases and J gave up 5 bases, with 15 bases separating them. The CDR3 length is 15 residues. CDR3 amino acids: CASSERWRREYGYTF. The CDR3 DNA reads as TGTGCCAGCAGTGAACGGTGGAGGCGGGAGTATGGCTACACCTTC.

In its sample, this clone ranks as large (0.1 to 1%). The genes are TRBV12-3 or TRBV12-4 and TRBJ1-2; TRBD1 matches at 9 bases. V lost 5 bases to trimming and J lost 5 bases; unmatched junction nucleotides: 3. The CDR3 has 13 amino acids. CDR3 nucleotide sequence: TGTGCCAGCAGTGCCGGGACAGGGTATGGCTACACCTTC. Its translation is CASSAGTGYGYTF.

This clone was counted between two and nine times. V usage is TRBV27 and J usage is TRBJ2-1; 7 bases are a match to TRBD1. The germline gives CDR1 MNHEY, CDR2 SMNVEV (reference sequence). After removal of 5 bases from V and 9 bases from J, the junction contained 16 bases not matched to a gene. CDR3 size: 16 residues. CDR3 region: CASSTTPGGVVSEQFF. The CDR3 DNA follows: TGTGCCAGCAGTACAACCCCAGGGGGAGTGGTGAGTGAGCAGTTCTTC.

The V gene is TRBV2, the J gene TRBJ1-1, with TRBD1 matching 10 bases. Germline CDR1 reads SNHLY; CDR2 reads FYNNEI. The CDR3 is 15 residues long. Trimming at V came to 6 bases and at J to 5 bases, leaving 9 bases not matched to a gene. The CDR3 loop is CASSRQGAFGTEAFF. The CDR3 DNA reads TGTGCCAGCAGCCGACAGGGGGCATTTGGAACTGAAGCTTTCTTT.

This clone is labeled medium-sized. The V and J genes are TRBV7-2 and TRBJ1-5; TRBD1 agrees at 7 bases. The CDR3 runs 18 residues. Germline V gene lookup returns CDR1 SGHTA and CDR2 FQGNSA. Trimming removed 1 base from V and 0 bases from J; junction bases left unmatched: 9. The CDR3: CASSLGQGGAYSNQPQHF. CDR3 nucleotides: TGTGCCAGCAGCTTAGGACAGGGTGGGGCTTATAGCAATCAGCCCCAGCATTTT.